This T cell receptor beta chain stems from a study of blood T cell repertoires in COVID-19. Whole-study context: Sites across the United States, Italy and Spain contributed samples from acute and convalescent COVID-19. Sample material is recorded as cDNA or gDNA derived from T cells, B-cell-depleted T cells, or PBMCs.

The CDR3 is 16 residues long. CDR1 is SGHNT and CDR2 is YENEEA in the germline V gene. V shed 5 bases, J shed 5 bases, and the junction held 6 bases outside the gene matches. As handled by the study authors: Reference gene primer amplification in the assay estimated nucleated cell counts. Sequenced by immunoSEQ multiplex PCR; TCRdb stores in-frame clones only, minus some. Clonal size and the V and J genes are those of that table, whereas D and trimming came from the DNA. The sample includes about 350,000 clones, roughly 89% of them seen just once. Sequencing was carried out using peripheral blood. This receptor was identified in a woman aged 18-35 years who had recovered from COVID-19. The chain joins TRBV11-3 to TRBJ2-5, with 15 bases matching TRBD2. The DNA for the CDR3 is TGTGCCAGCAGCCTGGGACTAGCGGGAGGTCGGGAGACCCAGTACTTC. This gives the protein CASSLGLAGGRETQYF.